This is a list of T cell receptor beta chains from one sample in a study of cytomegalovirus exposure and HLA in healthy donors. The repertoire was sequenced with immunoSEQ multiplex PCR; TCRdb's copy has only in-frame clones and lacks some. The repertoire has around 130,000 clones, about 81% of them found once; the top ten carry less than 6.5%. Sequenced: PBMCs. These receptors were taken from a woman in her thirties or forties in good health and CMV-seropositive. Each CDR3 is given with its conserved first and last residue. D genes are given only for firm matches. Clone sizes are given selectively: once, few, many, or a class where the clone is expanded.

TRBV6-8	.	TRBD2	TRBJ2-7	CASSHSPAVRLAICEQYF	TGTGCCAGCAGCCACTCCCCCGCGGTAAGACTAGCGATTTGCGAGCAGTACTTC
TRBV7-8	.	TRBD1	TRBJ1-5	CASSSTGTEGDQPQHF	TGTGCCAGCAGCTCTACCGGGACAGAAGGCGATCAGCCCCAGCATTTT
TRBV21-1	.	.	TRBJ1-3	CASSRSGTGLFSGNTIYF	TGTGCCAGCAGCAGATCCGGGACAGGGCTTTTTTCTGGAAACACCATATATTTT
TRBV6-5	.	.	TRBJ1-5	CASSLRQGHNQPQHF	TGTGCCAGCAGTCTCCGACAAGGCCACAATCAGCCCCAGCATTTT
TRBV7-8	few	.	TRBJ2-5	CASSPSNGGRETQYF	TGTGCCAGCAGCCCTTCCAACGGGGGAAGGGAGACCCAGTACTTC
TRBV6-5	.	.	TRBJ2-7	CASSRSGANYEQYF	TGTGCCAGCAGCCGTTCAGGGGCCAACTACGAGCAGTACTTC
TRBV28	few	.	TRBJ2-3	CASRPWRGEVTDTQYF	TGTGCCAGCAGACCCTGGAGGGGCGAGGTCACAGATACGCAGTATTTT
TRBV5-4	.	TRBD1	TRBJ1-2	CASSLTGAYGYTF	TGTGCCAGCAGCTTGACAGGGGCCTATGGCTACACCTTC
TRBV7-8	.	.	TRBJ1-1	CASNPEQTGPGTEAFF	TGTGCCAGCAACCCAGAGCAAACAGGGCCGGGCACTGAAGCTTTCTTT
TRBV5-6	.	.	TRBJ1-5	CASSLTGRQPQHF	TGTGCCAGCAGCTTGACAGGACGACAGCCCCAGCATTTT
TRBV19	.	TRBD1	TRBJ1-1	CASSGFDRGEAFF	TGTGCCAGTAGTGGCTTCGACAGGGGCGAAGCTTTCTTT